Reported below is one T cell receptor (beta chain). This sample was taken from a study of T-cell memory formation after mild COVID-19. The CDR3 has 15 residues. V dropped 7 bases and J dropped 2 bases, with 15 bases sitting between them. Germline V CDR1 and CDR2: MDHEN, SYDVKM. A single record per CDR3 protein comes from TCRdb applying MiXCR to the 5' RACE reads. The data hold some 300,000 distinct CDR3 sequences, with roughly 19% observed a single time. The genes are TRBV28 and TRBJ1-5; D is uncertain. The sequence was obtained from a man younger than 35 who had mild COVID-19 (a few samples of this study predate the infection). Cell type and time point are not known. The sample was PBMCs or a T cell subset sorted from them (not recorded which). CDR3 DNA sequence: TGTGCCAGCACCAGCGAGGGAACCGGCAATCAGCCCCAGCATTTT. Encoded protein: CASTSEGTGNQPQHF.